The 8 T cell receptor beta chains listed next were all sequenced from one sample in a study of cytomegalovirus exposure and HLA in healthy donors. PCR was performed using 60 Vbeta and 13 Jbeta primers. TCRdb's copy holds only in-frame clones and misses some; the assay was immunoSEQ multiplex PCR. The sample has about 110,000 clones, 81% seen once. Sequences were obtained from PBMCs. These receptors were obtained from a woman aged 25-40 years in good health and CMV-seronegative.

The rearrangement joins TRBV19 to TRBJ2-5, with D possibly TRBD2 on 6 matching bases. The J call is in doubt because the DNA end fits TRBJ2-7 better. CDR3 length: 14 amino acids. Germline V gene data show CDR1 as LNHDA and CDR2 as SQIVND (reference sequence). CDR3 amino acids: CASSPAGTFYEQYF. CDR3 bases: TGTGCCAGTAGTCCTGCCGGGACTTTTTACGAGCAGTACTTC.

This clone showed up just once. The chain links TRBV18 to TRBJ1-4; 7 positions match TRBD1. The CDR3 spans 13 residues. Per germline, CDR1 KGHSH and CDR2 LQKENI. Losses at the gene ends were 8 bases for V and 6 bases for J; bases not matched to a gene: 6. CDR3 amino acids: CASKRTGDEKLFF. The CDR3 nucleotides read TGTGCCAGCAAGAGGACAGGAGATGAAAAACTGTTTTTT.

As DNA, the CDR3 is TGTGCCAGCAGGGTACAGGGGAGAAACACCATATATTTT. Translated: CASRVQGRNTIYF. The chain employs TRBV6-1 and TRBJ1-3, with TRBD1 matching over 7 bases. CDR1 MNHNS and CDR2 SASEGT come from the germline V gene. CDR3 length: 13 amino acids. V lost 6 bases, J lost 5 bases, and 4 bases stayed unmatched.

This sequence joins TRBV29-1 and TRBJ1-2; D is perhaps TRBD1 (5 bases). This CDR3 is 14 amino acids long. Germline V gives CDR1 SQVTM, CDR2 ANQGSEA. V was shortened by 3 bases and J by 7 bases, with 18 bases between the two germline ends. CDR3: CSVDGPGKFAGYTF. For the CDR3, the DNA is TGCAGCGTTGACGGTCCAGGGAAGTTTGCTGGCTACACCTTC.

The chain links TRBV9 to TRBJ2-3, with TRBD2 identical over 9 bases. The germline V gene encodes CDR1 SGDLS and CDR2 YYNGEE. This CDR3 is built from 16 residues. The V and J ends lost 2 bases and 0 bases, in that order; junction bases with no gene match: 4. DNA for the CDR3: TGTGCCAGCAGCGTGGGACTAGCAGCTAGCACAGATACGCAGTATTTT. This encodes CASSVGLAASTDTQYF.

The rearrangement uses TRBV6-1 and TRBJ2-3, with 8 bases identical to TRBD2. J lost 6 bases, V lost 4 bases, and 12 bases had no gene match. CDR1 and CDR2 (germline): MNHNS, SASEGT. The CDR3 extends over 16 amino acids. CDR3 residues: CASSVAASGRYDTQYF. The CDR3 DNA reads TGTGCCAGCAGTGTGGCGGCCAGCGGGAGATACGATACGCAGTATTTT.

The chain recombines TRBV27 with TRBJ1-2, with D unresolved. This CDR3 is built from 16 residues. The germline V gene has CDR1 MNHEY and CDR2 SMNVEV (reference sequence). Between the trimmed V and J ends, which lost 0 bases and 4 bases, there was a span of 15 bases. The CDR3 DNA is TGTGCCAGCAGTTTATCGATTGGGCAGCTACCCTATGGCTACACCTTC. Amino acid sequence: CASSLSIGQLPYGYTF.

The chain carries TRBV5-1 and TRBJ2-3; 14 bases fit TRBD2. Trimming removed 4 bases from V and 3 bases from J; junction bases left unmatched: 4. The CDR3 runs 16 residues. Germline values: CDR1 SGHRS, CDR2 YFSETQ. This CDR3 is CASSNGLAGGTDTQYF. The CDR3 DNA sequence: TGCGCCAGCAGCAATGGACTAGCGGGGGGTACAGATACGCAGTATTTT.